Listed below are T cell receptor beta chains from one sample, sequenced in a study of T cell repertoires in cytomegalovirus infection. Using its own MiXCR run on the reads, TCRdb lists one record per CDR3 protein. This sample yields fewer than 350,000 distinct CDR3 sequences, of which 8% to 9.5% are seen a single time; about 4.5% belongs to the top ten. Source material: PBMCs. The source of these receptors is a human donor in good health (CMV status not recorded). Some clones in this sample may be carry-over from other donors' samples. CDR3s include the opening cysteine and the closing phenylalanine or tryptophan. D genes are given only for firm matches. Some rows have no size entry. The others give once, few or many, or a class for an expanded clone.

D gene | J gene | clone size | V gene | CDR3 protein | CDR3 DNA
TRBD1 | TRBJ1-2 | once | TRBV20-1 | CSARTGGVLYGYTF | TGCAGTGCTAGAACAGGGGGCGTCTTGTATGGCTACACCTTC
NA | TRBJ2-1 | NA | TRBV12-3/TRBV12-4 | CASSLIRGNLPNEQFF | TGTGCCAGCAGTTTAATACGCGGGAACCTCCCCAATGAGCAGTTCTTC
NA | TRBJ2-7 | many | TRBV7-9 | CASSLVVQVASYEQYF | TGTGCCAGCAGCTTAGTGGTACAGGTCGCCTCCTACGAGCAGTACTTC
NA | TRBJ2-7 | many | TRBV4-1 | CASSQDSQALYEQYF | TGCGCCAGCAGCCAAGATTCACAGGCACTCTACGAGCAGTACTTC
NA | TRBJ2-1 | many | TRBV6-1 | CASLRGGSYNEQFF | TGTGCCAGCCTAAGGGGGGGCTCCTACAATGAGCAGTTCTTC
NA | TRBJ1-1 | NA | TRBV25-1 | CASSESFWQEAFF | TGTGCCAGCAGTGAATCCTTTTGGCAGGAAGCTTTCTTT
NA | TRBJ2-7 | NA | TRBV6-2/TRBV6-3 | CASSYVSRVEEQYF | TGTGCCAGCAGTTACGTCTCCCGGGTGGAAGAGCAGTACTTC
NA | TRBJ1-5 | many | TRBV19 | CASSIGQPGQPQHF | TGTGCCAGTAGTATAGGACAGCCAGGCCAGCCCCAGCATTTT
TRBD2 | TRBJ2-3 | few | TRBV5-1 | CASSLRILGGSTDTQYF | TGCGCCAGCAGCTTGAGGATTCTGGGAGGGAGCACAGATACGCAGTATTTT
TRBD1 | TRBJ1-6 | NA | TRBV7-3 | CASSFYRGVPLHF | TGTGCCAGCAGCTTTTACAGGGGGGTACCCCTCCACTTT
TRBD2 | TRBJ2-1 | few | TRBV28 | CASRPSSGTSRSSYNEQFF | TGTGCCAGCAGGCCTTCTTCCGGGACTAGCAGAAGCTCCTACAATGAGCAGTTCTTC
NA | TRBJ2-5 | few | TRBV7-8 | CASSGGRETQYF | TGTGCCAGCAGCGGGGGGCGGGAGACCCAGTACTTC
NA | TRBJ1-5 | many | TRBV7-2 | CASSLRGQPQHF | TGTGCCAGCAGCCTGAGGGGACAGCCCCAGCATTTT
NA | TRBJ2-5 | many | TRBV4-3 | CASSPVASSGRETQYF | TGCGCCAGCAGCCCCGTGGCCTCGAGCGGCCGGGAGACCCAGTACTTC
NA | TRBJ2-6 | many | TRBV7-3 | CASSPSSGANVLTF | TGTGCCAGCAGCCCCAGCTCTGGGGCCAACGTCCTGACTTTC
TRBD1 | TRBJ1-6 | NA | TRBV7-6 | CASSRGRGLSPLHF | TGTGCCAGCAGCCGCGGCAGGGGGCTTTCACCCCTCCACTTT
NA | TRBJ2-5 | many | TRBV7-8 | CASTETETQETQYF | TGTGCCAGCACCGAAACAGAAACCCAAGAGACCCAGTACTTC
NA | TRBJ2-7 | many | TRBV7-2 | CASSLEGGGEQYF | TGTGCCAGCAGCCTAGAGGGTGGGGGCGAGCAGTACTTC
TRBD1 | TRBJ1-4 | many | TRBV27 | CASSLTGATNEKLFF | TGTGCCAGCAGTTTAACAGGGGCAACTAATGAAAAACTGTTTTTT
NA | TRBJ1-5 | many | TRBV27 | CASSLSYNQPQHF | TGTGCCAGCAGTTTATCGTACAATCAGCCCCAGCATTTT
TRBD2 | TRBJ2-1 | many | TRBV7-2 | CASSLGGAGVGYNEQFF | TGTGCCAGCAGCTTAGGTGGGGCGGGGGTAGGCTACAATGAGCAGTTCTTC
NA | TRBJ2-2 | few | TRBV7-2 | CASSSSAGANTGELFF | TGTGCCAGCAGTTCCTCGGCGGGGGCCAACACCGGGGAGCTGTTTTTT
TRBD2 | TRBJ2-5 | NA | TRBV20-1 | CSAGGVLAGFQETQYF | TGCAGTGCTGGAGGCGTGCTAGCGGGATTCCAAGAGACCCAGTACTTC
TRBD2 | TRBJ2-3 | many | TRBV7-9 | CASLSGGSDTQYF | TGTGCCAGCCTCTCGGGGGGTTCAGATACGCAGTATTTT
NA | TRBJ2-2 | few | TRBV6-2/TRBV6-3 | CASSYSLPGELFF | TGTGCCAGCAGTTACTCACTCCCCGGGGAGCTGTTTTTT
NA | TRBJ2-1 | few | TRBV4-3 | CASSRDLAVNEQFF | TGCGCCAGCAGCCGGGACTTGGCGGTCAATGAGCAGTTCTTC
NA | TRBJ1-5 | few | TRBV20-1 | CSATHRVNRNQPQHF | TGCAGTGCGACGCACAGGGTAAATAGGAATCAGCCCCAGCATTTT
NA | TRBJ2-3 | many | TRBV7-8 | CASLWRDSSTDTQYF | TGTGCCAGCCTCTGGCGCGACAGTAGCACAGATACGCAGTATTTT
TRBD2 | TRBJ2-1 | few | TRBV6-2/TRBV6-3 | CASTRLAGVNEQFF | TGTGCCAGCACCCGACTAGCGGGGGTCAATGAGCAGTTCTTC
TRBD2 | TRBJ2-1 | few | TRBV6-2/TRBV6-3 | CASSRPSSGRANEQFF | TGTGCCAGCAGTCGCCCCTCTAGCGGGAGGGCCAATGAGCAGTTCTTC
NA | TRBJ2-1 | NA | TRBV5-6 | CASSLKYDEQFF | TGTGCCAGCAGCTTGAAGTACGATGAGCAGTTCTTC
NA | TRBJ2-5 | once | TRBV3-1 | CASSQVGQTQYF | TGTGCCAGCAGCCAAGTCGGTCAGACCCAGTACTTC
TRBD2 | TRBJ2-1 | NA | TRBV20-1 | CSAPGLAGEQQFF | TGCAGTGCACCGGGACTAGCGGGAGAACAGCAGTTCTTC
NA | TRBJ1-3 | many | TRBV29-1 | CSVGGNPGNTIYF | TGCAGCGTTGGGGGGAATCCTGGAAACACCATATATTTT
TRBD1 | TRBJ2-7 | many | TRBV15 | CATSSYRGSSYEQYF | TGTGCCACCAGCAGTTACAGGGGAAGCTCCTACGAGCAGTACTTC
TRBD2 | TRBJ2-1 | NA | TRBV6-2/TRBV6-3 | CASSYGGPLAGLYNEQFF | TGTGCCAGCAGTTACGGGGGGCCCTTAGCGGGGCTCTACAATGAGCAGTTCTTC
TRBD1 | TRBJ2-3 | many | TRBV19 | CASRRGPAVPDTQYF | TGTGCCAGTAGGAGGGGGCCCGCGGTACCAGATACGCAGTATTTT
TRBD2 | TRBJ2-7 | NA | TRBV25-1 | CASSEERDFHEQYF | TGTGCCAGCAGTGAGGAGCGGGACTTCCACGAGCAGTACTTC
NA | TRBJ2-6 | many | TRBV7-6 | CASSLAGAGANVLTF | TGTGCCAGCAGCTTAGCGGGGGCAGGGGCCAACGTCCTGACTTTC
NA | TRBJ2-3 | many | TRBV7-2 | CASSLSVRADTQYF | TGTGCCAGCAGCCTATCGGTCCGGGCAGATACGCAGTATTTT
NA | TRBJ1-2 | NA | TRBV28 | CASSGMKGPNYGYTF | TGTGCCAGCAGTGGAATGAAGGGCCCTAACTATGGCTACACCTTC
NA | TRBJ2-1 | many | TRBV7-7 | CASSLGATGQGNEQFF | TGTGCCAGCAGCCTAGGGGCCACAGGGCAGGGCAATGAGCAGTTCTTC
NA | TRBJ1-4 | NA | TRBV12-3/TRBV12-4 | CASSSLRVGNEKLFF | TGTGCCAGCAGTTCCTTACGGGTCGGTAACGAAAAACTGTTTTTT
NA | TRBJ2-3 | NA | TRBV28 | CASSGGLDTQYF | TGTGCCAGCTCCGGGGGGCTGGATACGCAGTATTTT
TRBD2 | TRBJ2-7 | many | TRBV7-2 | CASSLAGTSGRLGEQYF | TGTGCCAGCAGCTTAGCGGGGACTAGCGGGAGATTGGGCGAGCAGTACTTC
NA | TRBJ1-6 | few | TRBV4-1 | CASSQDAGLPLHF | TGCGCCAGCAGCCAAGATGCGGGTCTCCCCCTCCACTTT
TRBD2 | TRBJ2-4 | once | TRBV11-3 | CASSRGGGDIQYF | TGTGCCAGCAGCCGCGGGGGGGGGGACATTCAGTACTTC
NA | TRBJ1-1 | NA | TRBV7-9 | CASSLANILEAFF | TGTGCCAGCAGCTTAGCGAACATTCTTGAAGCTTTCTTT